The 23 T cell receptor beta chains below come from one sample, sequenced in a study of Ad26.COV2.S vaccination and SARS-CoV-2 variants. Sequencing was performed with immunoSEQ multiplex PCR; in TCRdb, only in-frame clones are kept and a portion is missing. The sample has about 240,000 clones, around 87% seen once. The treatment is: 15 to 20 received Ad26.COV2.S at low or high dose, single or two shots; roughly five received placebo; per-sample allocation not given. Sample collection was performed on day 63 after the first vaccine or placebo injection. The starting material was peripheral blood, obtained in a trial of Ad26.COV2.S vaccine versus placebo. The receptors come from a person aged 18-60 years who received the Ad26.COV2.S COVID-19 vaccine or a placebo.

This clone showed up just a few times. The chain recombines TRBV28 with TRBJ2-1; no clear D gene. CDR1 is MDHEN, CDR2 SYDVKM, per germline. V was pared by 3 bases and J by 3 bases, with 12 bases between. The CDR3 loop spans 15 amino acids. This CDR3 is CASSFVAANYNEQFF. The CDR3, as DNA: TGTGCCAGCAGTTTTGTAGCAGCGAACTACAATGAGCAGTTCTTC. Full variable domain (outside the CDR3, taken from reference TRBV28 and TRBJ2-1): DVKVTQSSRYLVKRTGEKVFLECVQDMDHENMFWYRQDPGLGLRLIYFSYDVKMKEKGDIPEGYSVSREKKERFSLILESASTNQTSMYLCASSFVAANYNEQFFGPGTRLTVL.

A remark on this clone: One end of the junction varies from germline; a read error may be responsible. The V call is TRBV7-7, the J call TRBJ2-5, with D possibly being TRBD1 (5 bases). Germline CDR1 and CDR2: SSHAT and FNYEAQ (reference sequence). CDR3 size: 15 residues. Written as DNA, the CDR3 is TGTGCTAGCAGCTTAGCCATAGGACAAGAAGAGACCCAGTACTTC. It yields the protein CASSLAIGQEETQYF.

This chain uses TRBV7-2 with TRBJ1-5; D is perhaps TRBD1 (5 bases). Trimming shortened V by 5 bases and J by 1 base, and 18 bases separated the two germline ends. CDR1 SGHTA and CDR2 FQGNSA come from the germline V gene. CDR3 length: 17 amino acids. The CDR3 sequence is CASSLFTGGYSNQPQHF. In nucleotides, the CDR3 is TGTGCCAGCAGCCTCTTTACCGGGGGTTACAGCAATCAGCCCCAGCATTTT.

The rearrangement uses TRBV7-9 and TRBJ2-3; possible D gene TRBD1, 6 bases. With 8 bases removed from V and 4 bases from J, the gap between germline ends came to 13 bases. CDR1 is SEHNR, CDR2 FQNEAQ, per germline (reference sequence). The CDR3 totals 13 residues. The DNA of the CDR3 is TGTGCCAGCGGGGACACCCGGCCAGATACGCAGTATTTT. Translation gives CASGDTRPDTQYF.

This chain connects TRBV6-4 to TRBJ2-3, with D perhaps given as TRBD1 or TRBD2 (6 bases each). The CDR3 spans 15 residues. Germline V gene data show CDR1 as MRHNA and CDR2 as SNTAGT. V lost 5 bases and J 2 bases, leaving 14 bases between the germline ends. For the CDR3, the DNA is TGTGCCAGCAGTCCCACGGGGGACATCACAGATACGCAGTATTTT. Translation: CASSPTGDITDTQYF.

The chain links TRBV18 to TRBJ2-3; D perhaps matches TRBD2 (5 bases). The CDR3 is 16 amino acids. CDR1 is KGHSH and CDR2 is LQKENI in the germline V gene. V lost 7 bases and J lost 2, with 19 bases in between. The CDR3 sequence is CASLVDYRGYTDTQYF. DNA for the CDR3: TGTGCCAGCTTAGTCGACTACCGTGGGTACACAGATACGCAGTATTTT.

The J gene is TRBJ1-5, the V gene TRBV27; tentative D call: TRBD1 (5 bases). This CDR3 is built from 15 residues. Germline V gene sequence: CDR1 MNHEY, CDR2 SMNVEV (reference sequence). Deletions cut 8 bases from V and 2 bases from J, with 16 bases between. CDR3 amino acids: CASQGTVAGNQPQHF. The CDR3, as DNA: TGTGCCAGCCAAGGGACCGTCGCTGGCAATCAGCCCCAGCATTTT.

This chain links TRBV25-1 with TRBJ2-7; D possibly corresponds to TRBD2 (7 bases). The CDR3 is 16 residues long. Per the germline V gene, CDR1 is MGHDK and CDR2 is SYGVNS. Trimming removed 2 bases from V and 4 bases from J, with 18 bases in between. CDR3 nucleotide sequence: TGTGCCAGCAGTGAAAAGGCCCCGGGGGGCAAGTACGAGCAGTACTTC. Translated, it gives CASSEKAPGGKYEQYF.

This clone was seen a single time. The J gene is TRBJ2-5, the V gene TRBV2; tentatively, D is TRBD2 (6 bases). CDR1 SNHLY and CDR2 FYNNEI come from the germline V gene. Trimming removed 3 bases from V and 2 bases from J, with 13 bases in between. This CDR3 spans 15 amino acids. In DNA form, the CDR3 reads TGTGCCAGCAGTGACCGCGGGGCGCGGCAAGAGACCCAGTACTTC. It codes for CASSDRGARQETQYF.

This clone has more than one count but fewer than ten. This rearrangement joins TRBV6-5 to TRBJ2-1; a weak D match, TRBD1 (6 bases). Trimming stripped 6 bases from V and 7 bases from J, with 19 bases between. CDR1 is MNHEY and CDR2 is SVGAGI in the germline V gene. The CDR3 is made up of 15 amino acids. The CDR3: CASSRAGAGANEQFF. The CDR3 DNA reads as TGTGCCAGCAGCCGGGCCGGGGCAGGGGCAAATGAGCAGTTCTTC.

The CDR3 loop is CASSLVAVYEQYF. As DNA, the CDR3 is TGTGCCAGCAGCTTAGTGGCGGTCTACGAGCAGTACTTC. V is TRBV7-8 and J is TRBJ2-7; D uncertain. V was cut by 1 base and J by 3 bases, with 7 bases left in between. Germline V CDR1 and CDR2: SGHVS, FQNEAQ. This CDR3 contains 13 residues.

The rearrangement uses TRBV27 and TRBJ2-7, with 8 bases aligning to TRBD2. Germline CDR1 MNHEY, CDR2 SMNVEV (reference sequence). The CDR3 sequence is 15 residues long. The V gene end was trimmed by 7 bases and the J gene end by 2 bases; junction bases not matched to a gene: 10. CDR3 region: CASTREGRGTYEQYF. In DNA, the CDR3 is TGTGCCAGCACCCGGGAGGGCAGGGGTACCTACGAGCAGTACTTC.

This chain uses TRBV11-2 with TRBJ1-5; D gene unclear. The ends were cut back, 0 bases at V and 8 bases at J, with 11 bases in the middle. The CDR3 length is 14 residues. Per germline, CDR1 SGHAT and CDR2 FQNNGV. The CDR3 DNA follows: TGTGCCAGCAGCTTAGATCCGTTACGAGAGCCCCAGCATTTT. The encoded protein is CASSLDPLREPQHF. Variable domain in full (rest from reference TRBV11-2 and TRBJ1-5): EAGVAQSPRYKIIEKRQSVAFWCNPISGHATLYWYQQILGQGPKLLIQFQNNGVVDDSQLPKDRFSAERLKGVDSTLKIQPAKLEDSAVYLCASSLDPLREPQHFGDGTRLSIL.

The chain has TRBV4-3 and TRBJ1-1, with D possibly TRBD1 on 5 matching bases. The CDR3 contains 15 residues. V was pared by 1 base and J by 3 bases, with 12 bases between. The germline V gene has CDR1 LGHNA and CDR2 YSLEER. This CDR3 is CASSQGASGDTEAFF. The CDR3, as DNA: TGCGCCAGCAGCCAAGGCGCTTCGGGGGACACTGAAGCTTTCTTT.

This chain uses TRBV19 with TRBJ1-1; 9 bases agree with TRBD1. After removal of 5 bases from V and 4 bases from J, the junction contained 5 bases not matched to a gene. CDR3 length equals 14 residues. CDR1 and CDR2 from the germline V gene are LNHDA and SQIVND (reference sequence). CDR3 DNA sequence: TGTGCCAGTAGTTACACAGGGGGCTCCACTGAAGCTTTCTTT. Residues: CASSYTGGSTEAFF.

The chain recombines TRBV7-3 with TRBJ2-1, with D possibly TRBD2 on 8 matching bases. The CDR3 has 15 amino acids. The germline V gene encodes CDR1 SGHTA and CDR2 FQGTGA. Deletions cut 4 bases from V and 7 bases from J, with 17 bases between. Here the CDR3 reads CASSSGLAGGNEQFF. In nucleotides, the CDR3 is TGTGCCAGCAGCTCCGGACTAGCAGGGGGTAATGAGCAGTTCTTC.

The chain combines TRBV5-1 with TRBJ1-3, with a possible D match to TRBD1 (6 bases). Trimming stripped 4 bases from V and 0 bases from J, with 14 bases between. The germline V gene encodes CDR1 SGHRS and CDR2 YFSETQ. There are 16 residues in the CDR3. The CDR3 loop is CASSESGQYSGNTIYF. The DNA for the CDR3 is TGCGCCAGCAGCGAGAGTGGACAGTACTCTGGAAACACCATATATTTT.

V gene TRBV7-9 combines with J gene TRBJ2-2; perhaps D is TRBD1 or TRBD2 (5 bases each). The CDR3 covers 15 residues. CDR1 SEHNR and CDR2 FQNEAQ come from the germline V gene (reference sequence). Deletions cut 2 bases from V and 0 bases from J, with 7 bases between. CDR3 in DNA: TGTGCCAGCAGCTTACAGGGAGCGAACACCGGGGAGCTGTTTTTT. Its translation is CASSLQGANTGELFF.

The chain couples TRBV4-1 to TRBJ2-7; tentative D call: TRBD1 (6 bases). This CDR3 region has 16 residues. V lost 0 bases to trimming and J lost 2 bases, with 14 bases between them. Germline loops: CDR1 MGHRA, CDR2 YSYEKL. DNA for the CDR3: TGCGCCAGCAGCCAAGAACCAGGGGTTTACCCCTACGAGCAGTACTTC. It specifies CASSQEPGVYPYEQYF.

The V gene is TRBV25-1, the J gene TRBJ2-7; 8 nucleotides line up with TRBD1. The CDR3 covers 15 residues. Germline values: CDR1 MGHDK, CDR2 SYGVNS. The V gene end was trimmed by 3 bases and the J gene end by 5 bases; junction bases not matched to a gene: 9. The CDR3, as DNA: TGTGCCAGCAGTGAGCAGGGGGCGTTAAACGACGAGCAGTACTTC. This gives the protein CASSEQGALNDEQYF.

This clone was seen a single time. The chain links TRBV7-2 to TRBJ2-7, with 7 nucleotides matching TRBD1. The germline V gene has CDR1 SGHTA and CDR2 FQGNSA. V lost 5 bases, J lost 3 bases, and 7 bases stayed unmatched. This CDR3 has 14 amino acids. The CDR3 DNA is TGTGCCAGCAGCCCCGACAGGGCCCTCTACGAGCAGTACTTC. Its protein product is CASSPDRALYEQYF.

The rearrangement joins TRBV11-1 to TRBJ2-1; D possibly uses TRBD1 or TRBD2 (5 bases each). The CDR3 contains 14 residues. V was trimmed by 5 bases and J by 4 bases, leaving 12 bases between them. The germline gives CDR1 SGHAT, CDR2 FQDESV (reference sequence). The DNA for the CDR3 is TGTGCCAGCAGCCCCCGGGACGGGTACAATGAGCAGTTCTTC. Amino acids: CASSPRDGYNEQFF.

This chain links TRBV5-1 with TRBJ2-5; 10 nucleotides line up with TRBD2. Germline V gene sequence: CDR1 SGHRS, CDR2 YFSETQ. There are 15 residues in the CDR3. The V segment lost 3 bases and the J segment 4 bases; nucleotides outside the gene matches: 6. In nucleotides, the CDR3 is TGCGCCAGCAGCTCGCGACTAGCGGGTGGAGAGACCCAGTACTTC. This encodes CASSSRLAGGETQYF.